The 3 T cell receptor beta chains presented below share a single source sample, sequenced in a study of identical twins. MiXCR, run by TCRdb on the 5' RACE reads, gives a single entry per CDR3 protein. The table shows around 250,000 distinct CDR3 sequences, with roughly 7% occurring only once. Another study also made use of these data, one on yellow fever vaccine responses in identical twins.

Input material: memory (CD45RO+) T cells sorted from blood. The receptors were sampled from a woman between 18 and 29 years old in good health.

The chain links TRBV4-1 to TRBJ2-7; TRBD1 matches 9 bases. Germline V gene sequence: CDR1 MGHRA, CDR2 YSYEKL. The CDR3 runs 15 residues. Losses at the gene ends were 3 bases for V and 3 bases for J; bases not matched to a gene: 6. The CDR3 reads CASSQAGTGHYEQYF. Written as DNA, the CDR3 is TGCGCCAGCAGCCAGGCCGGGACAGGGCACTACGAGCAGTACTTC.

This sequence joins TRBV18 and TRBJ2-1; D is uncertain. Germline CDR1 reads KGHSH; CDR2 reads LQKENI. CDR3 length: 17 amino acids. With 0 bases removed from V and 0 bases from J, the gap between germline ends came to 12 bases. The CDR3 nucleotides read TGTGCCAGCTCACCACCGAATCGTGGTAGCTCCTACAATGAGCAGTTCTTC. Protein sequence: CASSPPNRGSSYNEQFF.

Ten or more counts support this clonotype. The J gene is TRBJ2-5, the V gene TRBV20-1; D perhaps matches TRBD1 (6 bases). Trimming stripped 1 base from V and 4 bases from J, with 13 bases between. Germline values: CDR1 DFQATT, CDR2 SNEGSKA (reference sequence). The CDR3 spans 14 residues. CDR3 amino acids: CSARGQDVRETQYF. The CDR3 bases are TGCAGTGCTAGAGGACAGGACGTACGAGAGACCCAGTACTTC.